This T cell receptor (beta chain) is from a study of ipilimumab plus nivolumab after autologous stem cell transplantation. The repertoire was sequenced with immunoSEQ multiplex PCR; TCRdb's copy has only in-frame clones and lacks some. Of more than 15,000 clones in the sample, more than 60% are singletons; the top ten hold 35% to 40%. The CDR3 covers 15 residues. V gave up 3 bases and J gave up 8 bases, with 19 bases separating them. Germline V gives CDR1 GTSNPN, CDR2 SVGIG (reference sequence). The TCR comes from a male donor with diffuse large B-cell lymphoma. V gene TRBV30 combines with J gene TRBJ1-4; D perhaps matches TRBD1 (6 bases). The source material was PBMCs, sampled in a trial of ipilimumab plus nivolumab as post-transplant consolidation. CDR3: CAWSSSPRGMEKLFF. The CDR3 nucleotides read TGTGCCTGGAGCTCTTCTCCCAGGGGAATGGAAAAACTGTTTTTT.